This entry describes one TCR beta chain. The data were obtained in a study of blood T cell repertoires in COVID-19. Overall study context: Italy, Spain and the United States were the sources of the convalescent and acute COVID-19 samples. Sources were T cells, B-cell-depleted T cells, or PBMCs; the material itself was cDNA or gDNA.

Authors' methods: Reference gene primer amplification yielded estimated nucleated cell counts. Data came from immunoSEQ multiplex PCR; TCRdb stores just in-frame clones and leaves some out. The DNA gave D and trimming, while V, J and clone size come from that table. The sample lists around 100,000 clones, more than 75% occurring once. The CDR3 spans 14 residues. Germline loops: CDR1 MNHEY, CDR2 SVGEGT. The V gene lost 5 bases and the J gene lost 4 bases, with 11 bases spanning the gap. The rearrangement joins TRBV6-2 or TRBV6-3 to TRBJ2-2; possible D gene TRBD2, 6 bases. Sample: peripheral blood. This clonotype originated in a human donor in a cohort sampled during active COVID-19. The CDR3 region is CASSHLAPTGELFF. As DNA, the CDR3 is TGTGCCAGCAGTCACCTAGCGCCCACCGGGGAGCTGTTTTTT.